Listed below are T cell receptor beta chains from one sample, sequenced in a study of T-cell reconstitution after alpha-beta-depleted transplantation in children. TCRdb fed the PCR reads into MiXCR, producing one record per CDR3 protein. Here the sample spans more than 60,000 distinct CDR3 sequences, roughly 6.6% being singletons. Sequenced material: PBMCs from the stem cell graft donor, taken from the stem cell graft. Source of these receptors: a human donor who donated a stem cell graft to a child with acute lymphoblastic leukemia. Each CDR3 is given with its conserved first and last residue. A D gene is named only where the DNA matches it firmly. Clone sizes are given selectively: once, few, many, or a class where the clone is expanded.

>.|TRBJ2-7|many|TRBV11-2
TGTGCCAGCAGCTTTGGAGGGGGGGCTCGGATTGAGCAGTACTTC
CASSFGGGARIEQYF
>.|TRBJ1-5|many|TRBV6-2/TRBV6-3
TGTGCCAGCAGTTACTCCTACGATCAGCCCCAGCATTTT
CASSYSYDQPQHF
>.|TRBJ2-4|many|TRBV12-3/TRBV12-4
TGTGCCAGCAGCCCCCCGGGGTTAGTGGCCAAAAACATTCAGTACTTC
CASSPPGLVAKNIQYF
>.|TRBJ2-1|few|TRBV7-9
TGTGCCAGCAGCAGCCGGGACGGGGGATCCTACAATGAGCAGTTCTTC
CASSSRDGGSYNEQFF
>TRBD1|TRBJ1-5|many|TRBV6-5
TGTGCCAGCAGAGTTGGACAGGGGAATCAGCCCCAGCATTTT
CASRVGQGNQPQHF
>.|TRBJ1-5|.|TRBV3-1
TGTGCCAGCAGCCAAGATCTCTATAGCAATCAGCCCCAGCATTTT
CASSQDLYSNQPQHF
>.|TRBJ1-6|.|TRBV28
TGTGCCAGCAGTCCGCCGGTAGCGCACTCACCCCTCCACTTT
CASSPPVAHSPLHF
>TRBD2|TRBJ2-3|many|TRBV11-2
TGTGCCAGCAGCTTACGGGGGGATAAGGCAGATACGCAGTATTTT
CASSLRGDKADTQYF
>.|TRBJ2-1|.|TRBV7-2
TGTGCCAGCAGCCAGCAGGCGCCTCAGCAGTTCTTC
CASSQQAPQQFF
>.|TRBJ2-7|.|TRBV20-1
TGCAGTGCTAGATCTGGAACCGGGACACCTTACGAGCGGTACTTC
CSARSGTGTPYERYF
>.|TRBJ2-3|few|TRBV12-3/TRBV12-4
TGTGCCAGCAGTTTTAACCTGGCAGATACGCAGTATTTT
CASSFNLADTQYF
>.|TRBJ2-7|many|TRBV5-6
TGTGCCTGCAGCTTGGACAGTTACTACGAGCAGTACTTC
CACSLDSYYEQYF
>TRBD2|TRBJ2-1|few|TRBV20-1
TGCAGTGCTAGAGTGGCTAGCGGAAGCTCCTACAATGAGCAGTTCTTC
CSARVASGSSYNEQFF
>.|TRBJ1-6|.|TRBV6-5
TGTGCCAGCAGTTACTCCGCTCTCGCCGAAGGCTCACCCCTCCACTTT
CASSYSALAEGSPLHF